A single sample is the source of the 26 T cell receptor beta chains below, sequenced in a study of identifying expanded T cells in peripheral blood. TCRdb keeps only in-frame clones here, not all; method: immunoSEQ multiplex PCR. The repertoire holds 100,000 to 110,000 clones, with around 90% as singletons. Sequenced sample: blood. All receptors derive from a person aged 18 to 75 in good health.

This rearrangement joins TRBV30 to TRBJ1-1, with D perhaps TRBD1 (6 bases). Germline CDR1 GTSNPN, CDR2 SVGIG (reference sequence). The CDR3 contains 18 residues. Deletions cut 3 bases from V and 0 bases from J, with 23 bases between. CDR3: CAWRARVVWGGMNTEAFF. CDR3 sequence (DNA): TGTGCCTGGAGGGCCCGGGTAGTCTGGGGGGGCATGAACACTGAAGCTTTCTTT.

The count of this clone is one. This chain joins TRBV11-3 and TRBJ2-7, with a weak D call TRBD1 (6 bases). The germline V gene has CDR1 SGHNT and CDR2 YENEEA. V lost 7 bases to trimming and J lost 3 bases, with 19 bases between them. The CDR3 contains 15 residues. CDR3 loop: CASTQGLASGYEQYF. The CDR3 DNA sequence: TGTGCCAGCACCCAGGGGCTAGCCTCGGGCTACGAGCAGTACTTC.

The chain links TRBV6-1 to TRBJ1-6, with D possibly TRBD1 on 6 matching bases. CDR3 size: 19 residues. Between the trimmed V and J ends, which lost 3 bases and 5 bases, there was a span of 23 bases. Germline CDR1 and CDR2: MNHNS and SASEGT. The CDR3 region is CASSDPYSGGAGDNSPLHF. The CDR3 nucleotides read TGTGCCAGCAGTGATCCTTATAGCGGGGGCGCCGGGGATAATTCACCCCTCCACTTT.

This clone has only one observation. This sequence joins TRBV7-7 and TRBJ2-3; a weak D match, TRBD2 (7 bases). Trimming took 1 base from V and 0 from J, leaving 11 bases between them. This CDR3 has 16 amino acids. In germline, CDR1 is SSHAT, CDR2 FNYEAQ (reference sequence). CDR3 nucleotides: TGTGCCAGCAGCTTAGGGCGGGGGCCGAGCACAGATACGCAGTATTTT. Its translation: CASSLGRGPSTDTQYF. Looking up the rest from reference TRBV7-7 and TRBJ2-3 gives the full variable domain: GAGVSQSPRYKVTKRGQDVTLRCDPISSHATLYWYQQALGQGPEFLTYFNYEAQPDKSGLPSDRFSAERPEGSISTLTIQRTEQRDSAMYRCASSLGRGPSTDTQYFGPGTRLTVL.

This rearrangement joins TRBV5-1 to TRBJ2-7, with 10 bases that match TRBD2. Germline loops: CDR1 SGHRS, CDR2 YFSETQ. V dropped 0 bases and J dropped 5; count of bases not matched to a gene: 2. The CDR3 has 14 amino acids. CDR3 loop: CASSLEREGNEQYF. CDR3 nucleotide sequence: TGCGCCAGCAGCTTGGAGCGGGAGGGAAACGAGCAGTACTTC.

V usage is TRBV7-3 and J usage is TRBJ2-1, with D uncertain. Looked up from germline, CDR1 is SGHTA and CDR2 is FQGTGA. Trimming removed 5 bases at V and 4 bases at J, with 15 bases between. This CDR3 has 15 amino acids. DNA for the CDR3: TGTGCCAGCAGCCCAAGCAGGAGAACATACAATGAGCAGTTCTTC. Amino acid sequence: CASSPSRRTYNEQFF.

The CDR3 loop is CASSQDKASGRAASYEQYF. The CDR3 bases are TGCGCCAGCAGCCAAGATAAGGCTAGCGGGAGGGCCGCTTCCTACGAGCAGTACTTC. This rearrangement joins TRBV4-1 to TRBJ2-7, with TRBD2 matching over 12 bases. Germline assignment: CDR1 MGHRA and CDR2 YSYEKL. The CDR3 extends over 19 amino acids. V lost 0 bases, J lost 1 base, and 10 bases stayed unmatched.

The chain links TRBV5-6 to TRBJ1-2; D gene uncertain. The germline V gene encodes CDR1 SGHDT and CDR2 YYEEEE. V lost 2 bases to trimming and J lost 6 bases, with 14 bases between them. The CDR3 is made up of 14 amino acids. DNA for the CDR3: TGTGCCAGCAGCTTATGGACTTTGGCGAATGGCTACACCTTC. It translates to CASSLWTLANGYTF. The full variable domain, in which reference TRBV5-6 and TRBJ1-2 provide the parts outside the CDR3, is DAGVTQSPTHLIKTRGQQVTLRCSPKSGHDTVSWYQQALGQGPQFIFQYYEEEERQRGNFPDRFSGHQFPNYSSELNVNALLLGDSALYLCASSLWTLANGYTFGSGTRLTVV.

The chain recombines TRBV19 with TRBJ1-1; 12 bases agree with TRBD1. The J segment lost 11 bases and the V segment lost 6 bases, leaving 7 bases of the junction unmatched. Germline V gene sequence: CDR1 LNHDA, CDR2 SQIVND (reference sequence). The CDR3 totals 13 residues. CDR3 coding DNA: TGTGCCAGTAGAGACCGGGACAGGGGGCCTGCTTTCTTT. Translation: CASRDRDRGPAFF.

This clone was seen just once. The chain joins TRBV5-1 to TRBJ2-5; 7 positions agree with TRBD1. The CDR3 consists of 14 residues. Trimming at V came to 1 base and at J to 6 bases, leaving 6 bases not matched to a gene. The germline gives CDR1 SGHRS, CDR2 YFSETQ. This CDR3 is CASSLRQGQQTQYF. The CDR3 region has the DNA TGCGCCAGCAGCTTGAGACAGGGTCAGCAGACCCAGTACTTC.

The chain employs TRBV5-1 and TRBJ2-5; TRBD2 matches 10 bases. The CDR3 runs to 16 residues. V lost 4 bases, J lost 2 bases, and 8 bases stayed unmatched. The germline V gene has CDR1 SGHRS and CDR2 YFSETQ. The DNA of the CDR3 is TGCGCCAGCAGCCAAACTAGCGGGGCCTTTCAAGAGACCCAGTACTTC. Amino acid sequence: CASSQTSGAFQETQYF.

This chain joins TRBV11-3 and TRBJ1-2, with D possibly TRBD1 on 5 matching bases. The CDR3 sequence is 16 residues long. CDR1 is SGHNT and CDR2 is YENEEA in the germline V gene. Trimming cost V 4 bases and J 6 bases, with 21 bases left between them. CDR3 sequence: CASSWGPIGGGNGYTF. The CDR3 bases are TGTGCCAGCAGCTGGGGACCTATTGGCGGAGGAAATGGCTACACCTTC.

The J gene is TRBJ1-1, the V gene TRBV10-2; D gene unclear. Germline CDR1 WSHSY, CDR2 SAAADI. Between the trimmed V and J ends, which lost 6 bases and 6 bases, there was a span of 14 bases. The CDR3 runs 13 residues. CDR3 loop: CASSSYDKAEAFF. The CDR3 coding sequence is TGCGCCAGCAGCTCCTACGACAAGGCTGAAGCTTTCTTT.

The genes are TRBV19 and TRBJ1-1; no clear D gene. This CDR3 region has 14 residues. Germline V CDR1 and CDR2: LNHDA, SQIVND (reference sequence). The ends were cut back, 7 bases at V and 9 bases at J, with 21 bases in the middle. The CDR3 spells CASTTTAELPKAFF. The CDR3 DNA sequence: TGTGCCAGTACCACGACCGCGGAGTTACCGAAAGCTTTCTTT.

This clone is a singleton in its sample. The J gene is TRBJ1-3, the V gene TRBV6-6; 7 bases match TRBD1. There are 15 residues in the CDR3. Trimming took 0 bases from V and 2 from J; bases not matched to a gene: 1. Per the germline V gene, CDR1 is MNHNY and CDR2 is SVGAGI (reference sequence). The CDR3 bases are TGTGCCAGCAGTTACTCCGGGACAGCTGGAAACACCATATATTTT. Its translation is CASSYSGTAGNTIYF.

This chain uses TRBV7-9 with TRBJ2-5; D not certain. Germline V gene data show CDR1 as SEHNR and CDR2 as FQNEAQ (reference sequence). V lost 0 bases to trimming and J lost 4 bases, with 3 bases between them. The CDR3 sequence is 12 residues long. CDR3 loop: CASSLAAETQYF. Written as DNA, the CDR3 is TGTGCCAGCAGCTTAGCAGCAGAGACCCAGTACTTC.

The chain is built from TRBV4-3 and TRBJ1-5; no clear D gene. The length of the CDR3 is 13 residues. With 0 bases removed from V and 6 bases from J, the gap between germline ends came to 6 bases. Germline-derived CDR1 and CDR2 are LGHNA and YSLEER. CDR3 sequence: CASSQDFGQPQHF. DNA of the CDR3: TGCGCCAGCAGCCAAGATTTTGGTCAGCCCCAGCATTTT.

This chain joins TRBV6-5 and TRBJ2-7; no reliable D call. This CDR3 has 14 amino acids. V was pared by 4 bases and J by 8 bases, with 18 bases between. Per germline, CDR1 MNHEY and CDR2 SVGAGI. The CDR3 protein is CASSWRQEKWQQYF. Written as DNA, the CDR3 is TGTGCCAGCAGTTGGCGCCAGGAGAAATGGCAGCAGTACTTC.

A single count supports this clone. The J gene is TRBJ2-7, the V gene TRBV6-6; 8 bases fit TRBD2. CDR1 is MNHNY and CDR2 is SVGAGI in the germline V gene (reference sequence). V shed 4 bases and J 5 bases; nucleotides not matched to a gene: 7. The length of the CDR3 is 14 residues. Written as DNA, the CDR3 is TGTGCCAGCAGTTCCCAGCGGGAGACGGACGAGCAGTACTTC. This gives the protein CASSSQRETDEQYF.

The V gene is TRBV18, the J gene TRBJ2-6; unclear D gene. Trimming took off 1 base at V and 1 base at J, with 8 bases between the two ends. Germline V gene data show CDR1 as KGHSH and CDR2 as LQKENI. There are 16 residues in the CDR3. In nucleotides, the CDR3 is TGTGCCAGCTCACCACAGGTTGTTTCTGGGGCCAACGTCCTGACTTTC. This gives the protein CASSPQVVSGANVLTF.

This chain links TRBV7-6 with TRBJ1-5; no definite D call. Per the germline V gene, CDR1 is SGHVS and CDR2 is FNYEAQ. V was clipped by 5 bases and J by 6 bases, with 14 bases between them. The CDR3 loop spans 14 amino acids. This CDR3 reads CASSADGRGQPQHF. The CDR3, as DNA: TGTGCCAGCAGCGCGGACGGACGCGGTCAGCCCCAGCATTTT. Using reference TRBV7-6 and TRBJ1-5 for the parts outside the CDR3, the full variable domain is GAGVSQSPRYKVTKRGQDVALRCDPISGHVSLYWYRQALGQGPEFLTYFNYEAQQDKSGLPNDRFSAERPEGSISTLTIQRTEQRDSAMYRCASSADGRGQPQHFGDGTRLSIL.

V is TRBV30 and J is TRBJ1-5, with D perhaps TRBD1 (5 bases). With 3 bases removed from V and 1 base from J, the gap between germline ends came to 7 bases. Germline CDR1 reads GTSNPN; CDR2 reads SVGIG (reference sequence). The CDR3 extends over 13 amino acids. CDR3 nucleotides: TGTGCCTGGAGCCGGGGGAGCAATCAGCCCCAGCATTTT. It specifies CAWSRGSNQPQHF.

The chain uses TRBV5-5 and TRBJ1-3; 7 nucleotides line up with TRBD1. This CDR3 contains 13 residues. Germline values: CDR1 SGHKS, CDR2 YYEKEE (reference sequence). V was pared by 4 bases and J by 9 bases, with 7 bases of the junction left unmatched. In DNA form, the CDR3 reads TGTGCCAGCAGCCGGGACAGAACGGGCACCATATATTTT. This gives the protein CASSRDRTGTIYF.

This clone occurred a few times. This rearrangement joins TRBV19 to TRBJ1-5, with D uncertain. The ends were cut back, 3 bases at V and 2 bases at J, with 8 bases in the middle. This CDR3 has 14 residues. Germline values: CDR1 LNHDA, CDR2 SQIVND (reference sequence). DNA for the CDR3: TGTGCCAGTAGTATTCGCAGCGGCAATCAGCCCCAGCATTTT. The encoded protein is CASSIRSGNQPQHF.

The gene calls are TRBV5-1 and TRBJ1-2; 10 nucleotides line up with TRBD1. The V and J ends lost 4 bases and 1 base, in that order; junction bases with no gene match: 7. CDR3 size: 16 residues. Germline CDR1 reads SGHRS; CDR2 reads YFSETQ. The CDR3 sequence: CASSTRQGADNYGYTF. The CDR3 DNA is TGCGCCAGCAGCACCCGACAGGGGGCGGATAACTATGGCTACACCTTC.

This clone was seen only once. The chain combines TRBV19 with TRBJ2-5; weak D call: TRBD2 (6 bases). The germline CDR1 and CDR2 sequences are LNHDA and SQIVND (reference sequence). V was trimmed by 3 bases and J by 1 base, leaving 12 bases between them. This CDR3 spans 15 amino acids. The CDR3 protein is CASSMGLPFQETQYF. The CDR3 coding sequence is TGTGCCAGTAGTATGGGACTCCCCTTCCAAGAGACCCAGTACTTC.